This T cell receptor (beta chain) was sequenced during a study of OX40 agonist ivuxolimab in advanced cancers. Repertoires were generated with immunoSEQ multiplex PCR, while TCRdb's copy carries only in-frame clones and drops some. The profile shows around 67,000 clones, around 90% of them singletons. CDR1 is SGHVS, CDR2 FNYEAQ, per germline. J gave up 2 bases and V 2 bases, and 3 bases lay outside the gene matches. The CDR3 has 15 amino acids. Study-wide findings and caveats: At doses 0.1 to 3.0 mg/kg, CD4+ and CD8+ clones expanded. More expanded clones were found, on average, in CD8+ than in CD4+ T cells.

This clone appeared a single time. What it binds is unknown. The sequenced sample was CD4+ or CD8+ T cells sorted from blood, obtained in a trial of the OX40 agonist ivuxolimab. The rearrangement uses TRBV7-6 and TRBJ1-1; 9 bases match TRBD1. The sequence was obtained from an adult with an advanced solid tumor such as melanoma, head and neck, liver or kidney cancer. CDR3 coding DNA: TGTGCCAGCAGCTTACTGGACAGGGGAAACACTGAAGCTTTCTTT. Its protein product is CASSLLDRGNTEAFF.